This T cell receptor (beta chain) was captured by sequencing in a study of shared clonotypes between healthy human individuals. Sequencing used immunoSEQ multiplex PCR; TCRdb keeps in-frame clones, though not all of them. The table lists about 2.4 million clones, over 85% of them singletons. The germline V gene has CDR1 WSHSY and CDR2 SAAADI. The CDR3 runs 13 residues. V was clipped by 7 bases and J by 7 bases; unmatched bases: 7. The sequence derives from a man aged 18-30 years in good health. Some clones in this sample may be carry-over from other donors' samples. Sequenced sample: naive CD4+ T cells from PBMCs. Subset given: CD45RA+ positively selected. J is TRBJ2-7 and V is TRBV10-2; 10 bases map to TRBD1. Here the CDR3 reads CASKDRGSREQYF. The CDR3 nucleotides read TGCGCCAGCAAGGACAGGGGGTCTCGGGAGCAGTACTTC.